This TCR beta chain was retrieved from a study of CD49a tissue-resident CD8 T cells in human skin (dated by TCRdb to 2015 to 2018). Looking at the study overall: Tissue-resident memory CD8+ T cell subsets in human skin, defined by CD49a, CD69 and CD103 expression, were examined in the study.

The method behind the library was the immunoSEQ multiplex PCR assay. In the original analysis: Frequencies of TCR V beta family usage were compared among the sorted CD8+ T cell populations from blood, dermis and epidermis. TCRdb holds this immuneACCESS table with in-frame rearrangements only. Some clones are missing; in checked studies, unresolved V genes explain under half, and the rest has no known cause. The D gene and trimming were derived from the DNA, and the V and J assignments and clone size from that table. For this sample the table gives about 1,000 clones, of which roughly 79% were detected only once. More than 8.5% of the sample rests with the top ten. In the case of this clone: Its specific antigen is unknown. Within one base of it there is no much larger clone, and no base qualities were kept.

In sorted CD8+ T cells obtained from the blood, dermis and epidermis of roughly five healthy donors, TCR beta CDR3 regions were analysed. Both blood and skin samples were provided by each TCR-sequenced donor, and all TCR-sequenced donors were healthy individuals. Sorting was used to isolate CD8+ T cell populations ahead of TCR beta sequencing. Before T cells were analysed, skin was separated into dermal and epidermal compartments. From the cysteine through the phenylalanine, the CDR3 covers 15 amino acids. Solely the CDR3 DNA is kept, with 45 bases framed from the first base. V is shortened by 4 bases, J by 7 bases, and the region joining them spans 16 bases. CDR1 SGHVS and CDR2 FQNEAQ were looked up in the germline V gene.

Sample: CD103- CD8+ T cells sorted from skin dermis. Here the chain combines TRBV7-8 and TRBJ2-2; the D segment could be TRBD1, given 5 matching bases. The TCR sequence derives from a human donor in good health. The DNA reads as follows: TGTGCCAGCAGCTCAAAGACACAAGGGGACGGGGAGCTGTTTTTT. This encodes CASSSKTQGDGELFF.